Presented here are 28 T cell receptor beta chains from one specimen sequenced in a study of T cell responses to AZD1222 COVID-19 vaccine. The assay was immunoSEQ multiplex PCR, and TCRdb's table has in-frame clones only and misses some. This sample has about 120,000 clones, with 92% found just once. Sequencing was performed on peripheral blood, taken on day 0 of AZD1222 vaccination. Source of these receptors: an adult in good health.

The chain combines TRBV10-3 with TRBJ1-3, with D uncertain. Trimming shortened V by 4 bases and J by 0 bases, and 13 bases separated the two germline ends. CDR1 is ENHRY and CDR2 is SYGVKD in the germline V gene. CDR3 length equals 16 residues. CDR3 residues: CAISVTAALSGNTIYF. CDR3 DNA sequence: TGTGCCATCAGTGTCACCGCAGCCCTCTCTGGAAACACCATATATTTT.

V gene TRBV7-9 combines with J gene TRBJ2-7; D perhaps matches TRBD1 (7 bases). The V gene lost 1 base and the J gene lost 5 bases, with 12 bases spanning the gap. CDR1 is SEHNR and CDR2 is FQNEAQ in the germline V gene (reference sequence). This CDR3 contains 14 residues. The DNA for the CDR3 is TGTGCCAGCAGCTTAGGACAGGGACTTGACGAGCAGTACTTC. Its protein product is CASSLGQGLDEQYF.

The table lists this clone with a count of one. CDR3 residues: CASSFGTAGRRNEQFF. The DNA for the CDR3 is TGTGCCAGCAGCTTTGGGACAGCGGGGAGGCGGAATGAGCAGTTCTTC. The V and J genes are TRBV5-4 and TRBJ2-1, with D perhaps given as TRBD1 or TRBD2 (7 bases each). The V end was cut by 2 bases, the J end by 7 bases, with 19 bases between. The germline V gene encodes CDR1 SGHNT and CDR2 YYREEE (reference sequence). This CDR3 comprises 16 residues.

The chain has TRBV28 and TRBJ1-1; a weak D match, TRBD1 (5 bases). V lost 5 bases and J lost 2, with 15 bases in between. Per the germline V gene, CDR1 is MDHEN and CDR2 is SYDVKM. This CDR3 spans 15 amino acids. CDR3 coding DNA: TGTGCCAGCAGTCCCCCTGGACATATTAACACTGAAGCTTTCTTT. Translation gives CASSPPGHINTEAFF.

This sequence joins TRBV6-5 and TRBJ1-2; 7 bases are shared with TRBD1. CDR1 and CDR2 from the germline V gene are MNHEY and SVGAGI. There are 12 residues in the CDR3. V gave up 5 bases and J gave up 4 bases; unmatched junction bases: 1. The CDR3 coding sequence is TGTGCCAGCAGTCGACAGGGCTATGGCTACACCTTC. Protein sequence: CASSRQGYGYTF.

This rearrangement joins TRBV27 to TRBJ2-1; unclear D gene. Trimming shortened V by 5 bases and J by 5 bases, and 16 bases separated the two germline ends. The V gene's germline CDR1 is MNHEY and CDR2 SMNVEV (reference sequence). There are 15 residues in the CDR3. CDR3 sequence reads: CASSPRRQLNNEQFF. As DNA, the CDR3 is TGTGCCAGCAGTCCCCGAAGGCAATTAAACAATGAGCAGTTCTTC.

V gene TRBV4-3 combines with J gene TRBJ1-4; D not certain. This CDR3 is built from 16 residues. Germline CDR1 is LGHNA and CDR2 is YSLEER. V was trimmed by 0 bases and J by 0 bases, leaving 8 bases between them. CDR3 loop: CASSQEWRATNEKLFF. The CDR3 nucleotides are TGCGCCAGCAGCCAAGAATGGCGGGCAACTAATGAAAAACTGTTTTTT.

The V call is TRBV6-5, the J call TRBJ1-3, with 10 bases lining up with TRBD1. After removal of 6 bases from V and 6 bases from J, the junction contained 5 bases not matched to a gene. Germline loops: CDR1 MNHEY, CDR2 SVGAGI. The CDR3 consists of 14 residues. The CDR3 sequence: CASRQGQGQNTIYF. In DNA, the CDR3 is TGTGCCAGCAGACAGGGACAGGGGCAAAACACCATATATTTT.

This chain uses TRBV21-1 with TRBJ1-4; no DNA check was done on the table's D call, TRBD1. TRBV21-1 is listed as a pseudogene. The CDR3 consists of 16 residues. The CDR3 region is CASSKVGGATNEKLFF. The CDR3 DNA sequence: TGTGCCAGCAGCAAAGTTGGGGGCGCGACTAATGAAAAACTGTTTTTT.

CDR3 coding DNA: TGTGCCAGCACCGACAGGGGCCGCTCCTACGAGCAGTACTTC. Its translation is CASTDRGRSYEQYF. V gene TRBV3-1 (or the pseudogene TRBV3-2) combines with J gene TRBJ2-7; 8 bases fit TRBD1. There are 14 residues in the CDR3. Germline assignment: CDR1 LGHDT and CDR2 YNNKEL (reference sequence). V was pared by 7 bases and J by 0 bases, with 5 bases of the junction left unmatched.

This clone was recorded only once. This chain links TRBV4-3 with TRBJ1-1, with 8 positions matching TRBD1. CDR3 length: 18 amino acids. With V trimmed by 1 base and J by 1 base, 11 bases remained unmatched. Germline V gene data show CDR1 as LGHNA and CDR2 as YSLEER. CDR3 sequence: CASSQVGAQGQGNTEAFF. The CDR3 DNA follows: TGCGCCAGCAGCCAAGTAGGGGCACAAGGACAGGGGAACACTGAAGCTTTCTTT.

J is TRBJ1-5 and V is TRBV7-9, with D possibly being TRBD1 (5 bases). Per germline, CDR1 SEHNR and CDR2 FQNEAQ (reference sequence). Trimming left V 5 bases short and J 6 bases short, with 17 bases between. The CDR3 consists of 15 residues. The CDR3, as DNA: TGTGCCAGCAGCCCCGCGGGGGGAGGGGCTCAGCCCCAGCATTTT. Encoded protein: CASSPAGGGAQPQHF. The variable domain in full, completed from reference TRBV7-9 and TRBJ1-5, reads DTGVSQNPRHKITKRGQNVTFRCDPISEHNRLYWYRQTLGQGPEFLTYFQNEAQLEKSRLLSDRFSAERPKGSFSTLEIQRTEQGDSAMYLCASSPAGGGAQPQHFGDGTRLSIL.

The V call is TRBV28, the J call TRBJ1-5; no firm D call. Germline V gene lookup returns CDR1 MDHEN and CDR2 SYDVKM. V was clipped by 2 bases and J by 5 bases, with 10 bases between them. CDR3 length: 14 amino acids. In nucleotides, the CDR3 is TGTGCCAGCAGTTTAGAGGGCCACTATCAGCCCCAGCATTTT. The encoded protein is CASSLEGHYQPQHF.

J is TRBJ1-2 and V is TRBV5-1; D not resolved. Germline V lookup: CDR1 SGHRS, CDR2 YFSETQ. Trimming cost V 0 bases and J 1 base, with 7 bases left between them. The CDR3 extends over 14 amino acids. In DNA, the CDR3 is TGCGCCAGCAGCTTGGGCAGGTTTAACTATGGCTACACCTTC. Protein sequence: CASSLGRFNYGYTF.

This chain's CDR3 is CAISEPTGIRGNNEQFF. The CDR3 nucleotides read TGTGCCATCAGTGAGCCTACAGGGATTCGGGGGAACAATGAGCAGTTCTTC. The J gene is TRBJ2-1, the V gene TRBV10-3; D is possibly TRBD1 or TRBD2 (6 bases each). Germline V gene sequence: CDR1 ENHRY, CDR2 SYGVKD. The V end was cut by 2 bases, the J end by 5 bases, with 19 bases between. There are 17 residues in the CDR3.

This chain uses TRBV7-8 with TRBJ1-3; the D gene is possibly TRBD1 (6 bases). The V gene lost 1 base and the J gene lost 2 bases, with 12 bases spanning the gap. The CDR3 is 16 residues long. From germline, CDR1 is SGHVS and CDR2 FQNEAQ. CDR3 in amino acids: CASSLVVGGTGNTIYF. CDR3 DNA: TGTGCCAGCAGCTTAGTGGTAGGGGGTACTGGAAACACCATATATTTT.

This clone has more than one count but fewer than ten. The V call is TRBV5-4, the J call TRBJ1-2, with D perhaps TRBD1 (5 bases). V was clipped by 6 bases and J by 2 bases, with 11 bases between them. The CDR3 contains 13 residues. Germline CDR1 is SGHNT and CDR2 is YYREEE (reference sequence). The CDR3 DNA follows: TGTGCCAGCACCATGGGGGGGAACTATGGCTACACCTTC. Translation: CASTMGGNYGYTF.

V is TRBV27 and J is TRBJ1-3; maybe TRBD1 (5 bases). V was cut by 2 bases and J by 2 bases, with 7 bases left in between. The CDR3 covers 14 residues. Germline V CDR1 and CDR2: MNHEY, SMNVEV (reference sequence). CDR3 loop: CASSLRQTGNTIYF. The CDR3 nucleotides are TGTGCCAGCAGTTTACGACAGACTGGAAACACCATATATTTT.

V usage is TRBV7-7 and J usage is TRBJ1-1; no firm D call. From germline, CDR1 is SSHAT and CDR2 FNYEAQ (reference sequence). CDR3 length: 13 residues. V lost 0 bases and J 2 bases, leaving 4 bases between the germline ends. CDR3 sequence reads: CASSLAPNTEAFF. CDR3 in DNA: TGTGCCAGCAGCTTAGCCCCCAACACTGAAGCTTTCTTT.

V gene TRBV7-2 combines with J gene TRBJ1-2; D is perhaps TRBD1 (6 bases). Trimming shortened V by 5 bases and J by 4 bases, and 17 bases separated the two germline ends. From germline, CDR1 is SGHTA and CDR2 FQGNSA. The CDR3 loop spans 15 amino acids. The CDR3 DNA reads as TGTGCCAGCAGCGACAGGACAGAGTTCCCCTATGGCTACACCTTC. This translates into CASSDRTEFPYGYTF.

The V and J genes are TRBV7-6 and TRBJ1-3; 7 bases match TRBD1. V lost 1 base and J lost 9; bases outside the gene matches: 15. The V gene's germline CDR1 is SGHVS and CDR2 FNYEAQ. CDR3 length: 17 amino acids. CDR3 in amino acids: CASSLEDSDRRSGTIYF. The CDR3 nucleotides are TGTGCCAGCAGCTTAGAGGATTCGGACAGGCGATCGGGCACCATATATTTT.

This chain uses TRBV7-2 with TRBJ2-7; no clear D. This CDR3 has 13 residues. Trimming took 6 bases from V and 2 from J, leaving 11 bases between them. CDR1 SGHTA and CDR2 FQGNSA come from the germline V gene. CDR3 sequence (DNA): TGTGCCAGCAGGGCTATTAAAGCCTACGAGCAGTACTTC. Translating gives CASRAIKAYEQYF.

The V gene is TRBV5-1, the J gene TRBJ2-5, with 8 bases lining up with TRBD2. CDR3 length equals 17 residues. CDR1 is SGHRS and CDR2 is YFSETQ in the germline V gene. The V gene end was trimmed by 1 base and the J gene end by 4 bases; junction bases not matched to a gene: 12. CDR3: CASSLSGERGLSETQYF. CDR3 nucleotides: TGCGCCAGCAGCTTGAGTGGGGAGCGGGGGCTCTCAGAGACCCAGTACTTC.

The CDR3 spells CASSTGTGLGGNTIYF. DNA for the CDR3: TGTGCCAGCAGCACTGGGACAGGTTTGGGAGGAAACACCATATATTTT. The chain uses TRBV5-5 and TRBJ1-3, with TRBD1 identical over 8 bases. The V and J ends lost 4 bases and 4 bases, in that order; junction bases with no gene match: 10. The CDR3 extends over 16 amino acids. Looked up from germline, CDR1 is SGHKS and CDR2 is YYEKEE (reference sequence). The complete variable domain, with remaining parts taken from reference TRBV5-5 and TRBJ1-3, reads DAGVTQSPTHLIKTRGQQVTLRCSPISGHKSVSWYQQVLGQGPQFIFQYYEKEERGRGNFPDRFSARQFPNYSSELNVNALLLGDSALYLCASSTGTGLGGNTIYFGEGSWLTVV.

J is TRBJ1-1 and V is TRBV5-4; D is possibly TRBD1 (6 bases). From germline, CDR1 is SGHNT and CDR2 YYREEE (reference sequence). This CDR3 has 15 residues. The ends were cut back, 1 base at V and 0 bases at J, with 10 bases in the middle. In DNA form, the CDR3 reads TGTGCCAGCAGCTTGCAGGGGACTATGAACACTGAAGCTTTCTTT. This codes for CASSLQGTMNTEAFF.

The chain recombines TRBV6-5 with TRBJ2-7; 7 nucleotides align to TRBD2. The CDR3 is made up of 14 amino acids. J was trimmed by 1 base and V by 7 bases; bases with no gene match: 7. Germline loops: CDR1 MNHEY, CDR2 SVGAGI. This CDR3 is CASTLVRESYEQYF. DNA for the CDR3: TGTGCCAGCACTCTGGTGCGGGAGTCCTACGAGCAGTACTTC.

V is TRBV7-9 and J is TRBJ2-3; D remains unclear. CDR1 and CDR2 from the germline V gene are SEHNR and FQNEAQ (reference sequence). The length of the CDR3 is 16 residues. The ends were cut back, 5 bases at V and 4 bases at J, with 19 bases in the middle. The CDR3 loop is CASSPPGLIPPDTQYF. CDR3 nucleotides: TGTGCCAGCAGCCCCCCCGGGCTCATCCCCCCAGATACGCAGTATTTT.

This clone was counted only a few times. The V gene is TRBV27, the J gene TRBJ2-7, with D perhaps assigned TRBD1 or TRBD2 (5 bases each). The V gene's germline CDR1 is MNHEY and CDR2 SMNVEV (reference sequence). Between the trimmed V and J ends, which lost 2 bases and 3 bases, there was a span of 11 bases. This CDR3 has 14 residues. Here the CDR3 reads CASSLGGDNYEQYF. The CDR3, as DNA: TGTGCCAGCAGTTTAGGGGGAGATAACTACGAGCAGTACTTC.